One sample yielded the 23 T cell receptor beta chains listed below, sequenced in a study of identical twins. Each CDR3 protein is one row after TCRdb ran MiXCR on the 5' RACE reads. Of fewer than 550,000 distinct CDR3 sequences in the sample, 13% to 15% were seen once. These sequences were also reported in another study, on yellow fever vaccine responses in identical twins.

Sequencing used CD4+ T cells sorted from blood. The receptors come from a woman between 18 and 29 years old in good health.

This clonotype was seen a handful of times. The chain employs TRBV24-1 and TRBJ2-3; no clear D. The V gene's germline CDR1 is KGHDR and CDR2 SFDVKD. V shed 3 bases and J shed 2 bases, with 11 bases lying between them. The CDR3 contains 15 residues. In DNA, the CDR3 is TGTGCCACCAGTGATGACCGGGTCCACACAGATACGCAGTATTTT. Residues: CATSDDRVHTDTQYF.

This clonotype showed up just a few times. The chain is built from TRBV6-1 and TRBJ1-3, with D possibly being TRBD1 (5 bases). This CDR3 has 16 residues. Germline CDR1 is MNHNS and CDR2 is SASEGT. Trimming cost V 8 bases and J 8 bases, with 25 bases left between them. The CDR3 sequence is CASQEFQAGSVDTIYF. In nucleotides, the CDR3 is TGTGCCAGCCAGGAATTCCAGGCAGGGTCGGTGGACACCATATATTTT.

The V gene is TRBV6-1, the J gene TRBJ2-1, with D maybe TRBD2 (6 bases). Deletions cut 4 bases from V and 5 bases from J, with 18 bases between. Germline V lookup: CDR1 MNHNS, CDR2 SASEGT. The CDR3 consists of 16 residues. CDR3: CASSAGGTSRDNEQFF. CDR3 coding DNA: TGTGCCAGCAGTGCAGGTGGGACTTCTAGGGACAATGAGCAGTTCTTC.

This clonotype was found many times. The chain joins TRBV5-6 to TRBJ2-3; the D gene is possibly TRBD2 (6 bases). This CDR3 has 16 amino acids. From germline, CDR1 is SGHDT and CDR2 YYEEEE. V was cut by 4 bases and J by 4 bases, with 19 bases left in between. CDR3 protein: CASSKRMGGSADTQYF. The CDR3 nucleotides are TGTGCCAGCAGCAAAAGAATGGGGGGTTCCGCAGATACGCAGTATTTT.

A few counts support this clonotype. The CDR3 here is CASSTNSTDTQYF. CDR3 bases: TGTGCCAGCAGCACAAATAGCACAGATACGCAGTATTTT. The rearrangement uses TRBV5-6 and TRBJ2-3; no clear D. The germline V gene has CDR1 SGHDT and CDR2 YYEEEE. The germline V and J ends were trimmed by 4 bases and 0 bases, with 6 bases remaining between them. The CDR3 is 13 amino acids. The variable domain in full, with the rest retrieved from reference TRBV5-6 and TRBJ2-3, is DAGVTQSPTHLIKTRGQQVTLRCSPKSGHDTVSWYQQALGQGPQFIFQYYEEEERQRGNFPDRFSGHQFPNYSSELNVNALLLGDSALYLCASSTNSTDTQYFGPGTRLTVL.

The rearrangement uses TRBV12-3 or TRBV12-4 and TRBJ2-5; 7 bases line up with TRBD2. The trim removed 1 base at V and 4 bases at J, leaving 3 bases unmatched. CDR3 length: 14 residues. As DNA, the CDR3 is TGTGCCAGCAGTTTAGGGGGGGGATCAGAGACCCAGTACTTC. This codes for CASSLGGGSETQYF.

This chain joins TRBV21-1 and TRBJ2-1. TRBV21-1 is marked as a pseudogene. CDR3 size: 13 residues. CDR3: CASSKPALYEQFF. CDR3 DNA: TGTGCCAGCAGCAAACCAGCGTTGTATGAGCAGTTCTTC.

This clonotype showed up just a few times. The V and J genes are TRBV24-1 and TRBJ2-5, with 8 bases identical to TRBD2. CDR3 length equals 14 residues. Per germline, CDR1 KGHDR and CDR2 SFDVKD. The junction had 3 bases not matched to a gene; V was cut back by 3 bases and J by 4 bases. The CDR3 sequence is CATSDPGGPETQYF. In DNA, the CDR3 is TGTGCCACCAGTGATCCGGGGGGGCCAGAGACCCAGTACTTC.

About this clonotype itself: At one of its ends the junction is not consistent with the germline gene, which may arise from a read error. The chain employs TRBV12-3 or TRBV12-4 and TRBJ2-5; 7 bases match TRBD2. This CDR3 region has 14 residues. CDR3 loop: CASSLLAVQENQYF. CDR3 sequence (DNA): TGTGCCAGCAGTCTCCTAGCGGTTCAAGAGAACCAGTACTTC.

V and J are TRBV5-1 and TRBJ2-5; D unresolved. This CDR3 comprises 16 residues. CDR1 is SGHRS, CDR2 YFSETQ, per germline. V was cut by 2 bases and J by 4 bases, with 18 bases left in between. The CDR3 protein is CASSFRSEFLPETQYF. DNA for the CDR3: TGCGCCAGCAGCTTCCGGTCAGAGTTCCTTCCAGAGACCCAGTACTTC.

The chain is built from TRBV10-1 and TRBJ2-6; D unresolved. This CDR3 is 18 amino acids long. CDR1 and CDR2 from the germline V gene are WNHNN and SYGVQD (reference sequence). Trimming removed 1 base from V and 0 bases from J, with 13 bases in between. The CDR3 sequence is CASSELGSSSSGANVLTF. The CDR3 region has the DNA TGCGCCAGCAGTGAGTTGGGGTCTTCCAGCTCTGGGGCCAACGTCCTGACTTTC.

The chain is built from TRBV6-1 and TRBJ1-6, with D perhaps matching TRBD1 (6 bases). The V gene lost 6 bases and the J gene lost 10 bases, with 19 bases spanning the gap. Germline V CDR1 and CDR2: MNHNS, SASEGT. The CDR3 runs to 15 residues. The CDR3 region has the DNA TGTGCCAGCAGCCCAGGGGACCCGTGGGGCTCACCCCTCCACTTT. Translated: CASSPGDPWGSPLHF.

This clonotype was recorded a few times. V is TRBV11-2 and J is TRBJ1-1; a possible D gene is TRBD1 (6 bases). The V gene lost 6 bases and the J gene lost 7 bases, with 9 bases spanning the gap. CDR3 length: 11 amino acids. Germline V gene data show CDR1 as SGHAT and CDR2 as FQNNGV. CDR3 nucleotides: TGTGCCAGCAGGGGGGCCGGTGAAGCTTTCTTT. Translation: CASRGAGEAFF.

This clonotype was counted only a few times. The rearrangement joins TRBV12-3 or TRBV12-4 to TRBJ1-3; D possibly corresponds to TRBD1 (5 bases). The CDR3 is 14 amino acids. V was pared by 6 bases and J by 1 base, with 10 bases between. The CDR3 nucleotides are TGTGCCAGCAGCCCGGACATATCTGGAAACACCATATATTTT. This codes for CASSPDISGNTIYF.

The chain recombines TRBV5-6 with TRBJ2-1, with 9 bases identical to TRBD1. V dropped 2 bases and J dropped 4; count of bases not matched to a gene: 4. CDR1 and CDR2 from the germline V gene are SGHDT and YYEEEE. This CDR3 has 15 amino acids. CDR3 bases: TGTGCCAGCAGCTTCCGGGACAGGGAGTACAATGAGCAGTTCTTC. It encodes CASSFRDREYNEQFF.

The rearrangement links TRBV12-3 or TRBV12-4 to TRBJ1-4; a weak D match, TRBD1 (5 bases). The CDR3 runs to 16 residues. V was pared by 4 bases and J by 6 bases, with 18 bases between. CDR3 in DNA: TGTGCCAGCAGTTCGGCCCCCGGGGCCTGGTATGAAAAACTGTTTTTT. This encodes CASSSAPGAWYEKLFF.

In its sample, this clonotype was seen a few times. The DNA for the CDR3 is TGTGCCAGCAGTTTAATCTCTGAGGGTTCAGGGTACGAGCAGTACTTC. This translates into CASSLISEGSGYEQYF. The chain carries TRBV12-3 or TRBV12-4 and TRBJ2-7; perhaps D is TRBD1 or TRBD2 (5 bases each). V gave up 2 bases and J gave up 4 bases, with 18 bases separating them. The CDR3 sequence is 16 residues long.

At least ten counts were recorded for this clonotype. The CDR3 is CASSPPQGYYGYTF. CDR3 coding DNA: TGTGCCAGCAGCCCCCCCCAGGGTTACTATGGCTACACCTTC. The genes are TRBV28 and TRBJ1-2, with D possibly being TRBD1 (5 bases). The length of the CDR3 is 14 residues. Trimming took 6 bases from V and 3 from J, leaving 14 bases between them. Per the germline V gene, CDR1 is MDHEN and CDR2 is SYDVKM.

The chain is built from TRBV19 and TRBJ2-7, with TRBD1 matching over 8 bases. J gave up 2 bases and V 3 bases, and 6 bases lay outside the gene matches. Germline lookup yields CDR1 LNHDA and CDR2 SQIVND (reference sequence). The CDR3 contains 15 residues. CDR3 in DNA: TGTGCCAGTAGTATTCAGGGGGCGGTCACCTACGAGCAGTACTTC. Residues: CASSIQGAVTYEQYF.

V is TRBV12-3 or TRBV12-4 and J is TRBJ2-2; 8 bases agree with TRBD1. This CDR3 contains 15 residues. The junction had 9 bases not matched to a gene; V was cut back by 7 bases and J by 5 bases. CDR3 in amino acids: CASNTRTGKTGELFF. CDR3 nucleotides: TGTGCCAGCAACACTCGGACAGGGAAGACCGGGGAGCTGTTTTTT.

A few counts support this clonotype. This chain connects TRBV5-1 to TRBJ1-2; D possibly corresponds to TRBD1 (5 bases). The V gene lost 4 bases and the J gene lost 3 bases, with 13 bases spanning the gap. Per germline, CDR1 SGHRS and CDR2 YFSETQ. The CDR3 contains 14 residues. CDR3 coding DNA: TGCGCCAGCAGCCCGGACGGGGACTACTATGGCTACACCTTC. Residues: CASSPDGDYYGYTF.

The V gene is TRBV6-1, the J gene TRBJ2-5, with 9 nucleotides matching TRBD1. The CDR3 extends over 14 amino acids. With V trimmed by 6 bases and J by 2 bases, 4 bases remained unmatched. Germline CDR1 reads MNHNS; CDR2 reads SASEGT. This CDR3 reads CASRQDRGQETQYF. DNA for the CDR3: TGTGCCAGCAGACAGGACAGGGGACAAGAGACCCAGTACTTC.

In this sample, this clonotype turned up a few times. The chain couples TRBV24-1 to TRBJ1-4; the match to TRBD1 covers 8 bases. The germline CDR1 and CDR2 sequences are KGHDR and SFDVKD. V was pared by 6 bases and J by 7 bases, with 3 bases of the junction left unmatched. The CDR3 is made up of 13 amino acids. Here the CDR3 DNA reads TGTGCCACCAGTCCACAGGGGGGTGAAAAACTGTTTTTT. Its translation: CATSPQGGEKLFF.